The 30 T cell receptor beta chains listed next were all sequenced from one sample in a study of T cell clones after liver transplantation. Clones were read by immunoSEQ multiplex PCR, and TCRdb kept only the in-frame ones, dropping some. The table has roughly 97,000 clones, 75% to 90% seen once. The sample in question was CD4+ T cells from blood, obtained before liver transplant. The source of these receptors is a human donor who received a liver transplant.

The chain joins TRBV7-2 to TRBJ1-2, with 12 bases fitting TRBD1. Germline CDR1 SGHTA, CDR2 FQGNSA. The CDR3 is 15 residues long. Losses at the gene ends were 5 bases for V and 4 bases for J; bases not matched to a gene: 5. CDR3 sequence (DNA): TGTGCCAGCAGCCCCCAGGGACAGGGGGCCTATGGCTACACCTTC. Its protein is CASSPQGQGAYGYTF.

The chain uses TRBV9 and TRBJ1-3; D not certain. V lost 0 bases and J lost 4, with 14 bases in between. This CDR3 is built from 16 residues. The germline gives CDR1 SGDLS, CDR2 YYNGEE. The CDR3 reads CASSVATALSGNTIYF. In DNA form, the CDR3 reads TGTGCCAGCAGCGTAGCTACAGCTTTAAGCGGAAACACCATATATTTT.

The V and J genes are TRBV15 and TRBJ2-5; TRBD2 is a possible D gene (6 bases). The germline V gene encodes CDR1 LNHNV and CDR2 YYDKDF (reference sequence). Trimming shortened V by 1 base and J by 2 bases, and 11 bases separated the two germline ends. This CDR3 spans 15 amino acids. Written as DNA, the CDR3 is TGTGCCACCAGCAGAGCGGGAGAGAGTCAAGAGACCCAGTACTTC. This codes for CATSRAGESQETQYF.

The genes are TRBV18 and TRBJ2-7; D not resolved. The CDR3 has 13 amino acids. Germline lookup yields CDR1 KGHSH and CDR2 LQKENI. The germline V and J ends were trimmed by 3 bases and 2 bases, with 8 bases remaining between them. CDR3 DNA sequence: TGTGCCAGCTCACCGCCCTATGCCTACGAGCAGTACTTC. This translates into CASSPPYAYEQYF.

The V and J genes are TRBV7-3 and TRBJ1-1, with 8 bases that match TRBD1. The CDR3 runs to 13 residues. Germline V gives CDR1 SGHTA, CDR2 FQGTGA. Losses at the gene ends were 5 bases for V and 6 bases for J; bases not matched to a gene: 5. The CDR3 DNA is TGTGCCAGCAGCATAGACAGGGGTGCTGAAGCTTTCTTT. This translates into CASSIDRGAEAFF. The full variable domain, rest sourced from reference TRBV7-3 and TRBJ1-1, is GAGVSQTPSNKVTEKGKYVELRCDPISGHTALYWYRQSLGQGPEFLIYFQGTGAADDSGLPNDRFFAVRPEGSVSTLKIQRTERGDSAVYLCASSIDRGAEAFFGQGTRLTVV.

CDR3: CASSLEPGQGSTQYF. The CDR3 DNA is TGTGCCAGCAGTCTGGAACCGGGACAGGGGTCGACCCAGTACTTC. The genes are TRBV28 and TRBJ2-5, with 10 positions matching TRBD1. Losses at the gene ends were 5 bases for V and 7 bases for J; bases not matched to a gene: 10. The CDR3 extends over 15 amino acids. Germline loops: CDR1 MDHEN, CDR2 SYDVKM.

This chain links TRBV21-1 with TRBJ2-5; TRBD2, as called in the table, went unchecked against the DNA. TRBV21-1 is tagged as a pseudogene. The CDR3 contains 18 residues. The CDR3 nucleotides are TGTGCCAGCCTTATTCTTCAGGGGCTAGCGGGGGCCTCTGGGACCCAGTACTTC. Residues: CASLILQGLAGASGTQYF.

The rearrangement links TRBV4-2 to TRBJ1-6, with 8 bases identical to TRBD1. Germline lookup yields CDR1 LGHNA and CDR2 YNFKEQ. The V segment lost 1 base and the J segment 9 bases; nucleotides outside the gene matches: 5. The CDR3 spans 15 residues. CDR3 bases: TGTGCCAGCAGCCAAGGGACAGGGAGGGTTTCACCCCTCCACTTT. This gives the protein CASSQGTGRVSPLHF.

CDR3 nucleotide sequence: TGCGCCAGCAGCTTAACCGGGACAGGGAGCAATCAGCCCCAGCATTTT. Translation gives CASSLTGTGSNQPQHF. The chain couples TRBV5-1 to TRBJ1-5; 9 bases are shared with TRBD1. Trimming took 2 bases from V and 1 from J; bases not matched to a gene: 4. In germline, CDR1 is SGHRS, CDR2 YFSETQ. The length of the CDR3 is 16 residues.

The rearrangement joins TRBV28 to TRBJ2-2; the match to TRBD1 covers 7 bases. J lost 8 bases, V lost 11 bases, and 11 bases had no gene match. The CDR3 consists of 13 residues. Germline V gene sequence: CDR1 MDHEN, CDR2 SYDVKM. CDR3 coding DNA: TGTGCCGGACGCCAAGGGGGCCTGGGGGAGCTGTTTTTT. Its translation is CAGRQGGLGELFF.

This chain uses TRBV6-6 with TRBJ2-7, with a weak D call TRBD1 (6 bases). CDR1 is MNHNY, CDR2 SVGAGI, per germline (reference sequence). The germline V and J ends were trimmed by 5 bases and 5 bases, with 19 bases remaining between them. The CDR3 contains 15 residues. The CDR3 loop reads CASSPSDRLGNEQYF. The CDR3 DNA follows: TGTGCCAGCAGTCCCTCCGACAGGCTCGGGAACGAGCAGTACTTC.

The CDR3 bases are TGCAGCGTTGCCCGGACAGGGAATGGCTACACCTTC. It yields the protein CSVARTGNGYTF. The gene calls are TRBV29-1 and TRBJ1-2; 8 positions match TRBD1. Trimming cost V 4 bases and J 6 bases; bases outside gene matches: 4. CDR1 and CDR2 from the germline V gene are SQVTM and ANQGSEA. This CDR3 has 12 residues.

CDR3 protein: CASSQVASGGEQFF. CDR3 nucleotide sequence: TGCGCCAGCAGCCAAGTGGCTAGCGGGGGGGAGCAGTTCTTC. The V call is TRBV4-3, the J call TRBJ2-1, with TRBD2 matching 11 bases. Germline values: CDR1 LGHNA, CDR2 YSLEER. Unmatched junction bases numbered 3, after V lost 1 base and J lost 10 bases. The CDR3 loop spans 14 amino acids.

The chain recombines TRBV19 with TRBJ1-4, with no clear D. Germline values: CDR1 LNHDA, CDR2 SQIVND (reference sequence). CDR3 length equals 14 residues. V lost 5 bases and J 6 bases, leaving 13 bases between the germline ends. In DNA, the CDR3 is TGTGCCAGTAGTGGGTTTACCGGAGATGAAAAACTGTTTTTT. Encoded protein: CASSGFTGDEKLFF.

The gene calls are TRBV5-4 and TRBJ1-1; D ambiguous. Germline V gene lookup returns CDR1 SGHNT and CDR2 YYREEE (reference sequence). The V and J ends lost 4 bases and 11 bases respectively, with 21 bases between them. CDR3 length equals 14 residues. CDR3 residues: CASSLPPLGGHAFF. CDR3 nucleotides: TGTGCCAGCAGCCTGCCACCTCTGGGAGGGCACGCTTTCTTT.

The J gene is TRBJ2-7, the V gene TRBV9, with TRBD1 matching 7 bases. This CDR3 spans 14 amino acids. V dropped 0 bases and J dropped 3; count of bases not matched to a gene: 3. The germline gives CDR1 SGDLS, CDR2 YYNGEE. In nucleotides, the CDR3 is TGTGCCAGCAGCGTAGGAGGGGGCCTCTACGAGCAGTACTTC. Translated, it gives CASSVGGGLYEQYF.

V and J are TRBV5-6 and TRBJ2-1; D remains ambiguous. This CDR3 region has 12 residues. Germline loops: CDR1 SGHDT, CDR2 YYEEEE. The germline V and J ends were trimmed by 0 bases and 12 bases, with 10 bases remaining between them. Here the CDR3 DNA reads TGTGCCAGCAGCTTGGTACAGATGGCGCAGTTCTTC. Protein: CASSLVQMAQFF.

This chain uses TRBV7-9 with TRBJ2-7; 10 bases match TRBD1. This CDR3 comprises 15 residues. CDR1 and CDR2 from the germline V gene are SEHNR and FQNEAQ (reference sequence). Unmatched junction bases numbered 4, after V lost 0 bases and J lost 5 bases. The CDR3: CASSLAGQGRHEQYF. DNA for the CDR3: TGTGCCAGCAGCTTAGCGGGACAGGGGCGGCACGAGCAGTACTTC.

This CDR3 reads CASKGHAGGRETQYF. The CDR3 nucleotides are TGTGCCAGCAAAGGCCATGCGGGGGGGCGGGAGACCCAGTACTTC. The V call is TRBV6-1, the J call TRBJ2-5; 9 bases match TRBD2. Germline trimming cut 7 bases from V and 5 bases from J; bases unmatched to any gene: 11. CDR3 length equals 15 residues. Germline CDR1 and CDR2: MNHNS and SASEGT.

The rearrangement links TRBV19 to TRBJ2-1; 9 bases match TRBD1. The germline V gene encodes CDR1 LNHDA and CDR2 SQIVND (reference sequence). The CDR3 spans 16 residues. After removal of 5 bases from V and 8 bases from J, the junction contained 13 bases not matched to a gene. DNA of the CDR3: TGTGCCAGTAGTGCCGCGTCTACAGGGGGCGCGGATGAGCAGTTCTTC. Amino acids: CASSAASTGGADEQFF.

The V call is TRBV25-1, the J call TRBJ2-5; D ambiguous. The J call may be incorrect, as the DNA end agrees better with TRBJ2-7. The V gene's germline CDR1 is MGHDK and CDR2 SYGVNS. The CDR3 runs 16 residues. In DNA, the CDR3 is TGTGCCAGCAGTGAACGGTTGAAGCAGCACGACTACGAGCAGTACTTC. This encodes CASSERLKQHDYEQYF.

J is TRBJ1-1 and V is TRBV18; D not resolved. V was cut by 2 bases and J by 0 bases, with 10 bases left in between. The CDR3 is 15 residues long. The germline V gene encodes CDR1 KGHSH and CDR2 LQKENI. The CDR3 protein is CASSPGLQMNTEAFF. In DNA form, the CDR3 reads TGTGCCAGCTCACCAGGACTCCAGATGAACACTGAAGCTTTCTTT. The variable domain in full, with the rest retrieved from reference TRBV18 and TRBJ1-1, is NAGVMQNPRHLVRRRGQEARLRCSPMKGHSHVYWYRQLPEEGLKFMVYLQKENIIDESGMPKERFSAEFPKEGPSILRIQQVVRGDSAAYFCASSPGLQMNTEAFFGQGTRLTVV.

The J gene is TRBJ1-4, the V gene TRBV7-9, with D maybe TRBD1 (5 bases). V was trimmed by 5 bases and J by 8 bases, leaving 12 bases between them. This CDR3 spans 13 amino acids. Germline V CDR1 and CDR2: SEHNR, FQNEAQ (reference sequence). The CDR3 loop reads CASSRGDREKLFF. The CDR3 nucleotides are TGTGCCAGCAGCCGAGGGGATAGAGAAAAACTGTTTTTT.

The chain is built from TRBV18 and TRBJ1-1, with D possibly being TRBD1 (5 bases). V was pared by 4 bases and J by 1 base, with 7 bases between. The CDR3 is 13 amino acids. Germline lookup yields CDR1 KGHSH and CDR2 LQKENI. CDR3 in amino acids: CASSQGQNTEAFF. The CDR3 bases are TGTGCCAGCTCACAAGGACAGAACACTGAAGCTTTCTTT.

This clone was counted a few times. This rearrangement joins TRBV14 to TRBJ1-2; D remains ambiguous. Trimming pared 3 bases from V and 4 bases from J, leaving 3 bases between. The CDR3 has 11 amino acids. CDR1 and CDR2 (germline): SGHDN, FVKESK. CDR3 amino acids: CASSQGYGYTF. CDR3 bases: TGTGCCAGCAGCCAGGGCTATGGCTACACCTTC. The variable domain in full, completed from reference TRBV14 and TRBJ1-2, reads EAGVTQFPSHSVIEKGQTVTLRCDPISGHDNLYWYRRVMGKEIKFLLHFVKESKQDESGMPNNRFLAERTGGTYSTLKVQPAELEDSGVYFCASSQGYGYTFGSGTRLTVV.

The genes are TRBV5-1 and TRBJ1-4; 7 bases are a match to TRBD1. Germline CDR1 SGHRS, CDR2 YFSETQ. The CDR3 loop spans 16 amino acids. J lost 1 base, V lost 1 base, and 4 bases had no gene match. CDR3 coding DNA: TGCGCCAGCAGCTTGTCTACAGGGGTAACTAATGAAAAACTGTTTTTT. Protein: CASSLSTGVTNEKLFF.

V usage is TRBV7-9 and J usage is TRBJ1-4, with D unresolved. CDR1 SEHNR and CDR2 FQNEAQ come from the germline V gene (reference sequence). The V end was cut by 4 bases, the J end by 7 bases, with 13 bases between. The CDR3 has 14 amino acids. The chain's CDR3 is CASSSRGMGEKLFF. The CDR3 coding sequence is TGTGCCAGCAGCTCTCGGGGAATGGGTGAAAAACTGTTTTTT.

V and J are TRBV6-1 and TRBJ2-7; D unresolved. This CDR3 spans 12 amino acids. Trimming left V 4 bases short and J 2 bases short, with 6 bases between. Germline V gene sequence: CDR1 MNHNS, CDR2 SASEGT. CDR3 protein: CASSAIPYEQYF. DNA of the CDR3: TGTGCCAGCAGTGCGATACCCTACGAGCAGTACTTC.

This chain links TRBV12-5 with TRBJ1-5, with D unresolved. Looked up from germline, CDR1 is LGHNT and CDR2 is FRNRAP. Deletions cut 4 bases from V and 6 bases from J, with 10 bases between. This CDR3 spans 13 amino acids. The DNA of the CDR3 is TGTGCTAGTGGTTCCCCGTTCCCTCAGCCCCAGCATTTT. It yields the protein CASGSPFPQPQHF.

CDR3 protein: CASSPGARGGEKLFF. CDR3 coding DNA: TGTGCCAGCTCACCCGGGGCCAGGGGAGGTGAAAAACTGTTTTTT. This chain connects TRBV18 to TRBJ1-4; a possible D gene is TRBD1 (6 bases). The CDR3 is 15 residues long. The V gene's germline CDR1 is KGHSH and CDR2 LQKENI. With 3 bases removed from V and 7 bases from J, the gap between germline ends came to 15 bases.